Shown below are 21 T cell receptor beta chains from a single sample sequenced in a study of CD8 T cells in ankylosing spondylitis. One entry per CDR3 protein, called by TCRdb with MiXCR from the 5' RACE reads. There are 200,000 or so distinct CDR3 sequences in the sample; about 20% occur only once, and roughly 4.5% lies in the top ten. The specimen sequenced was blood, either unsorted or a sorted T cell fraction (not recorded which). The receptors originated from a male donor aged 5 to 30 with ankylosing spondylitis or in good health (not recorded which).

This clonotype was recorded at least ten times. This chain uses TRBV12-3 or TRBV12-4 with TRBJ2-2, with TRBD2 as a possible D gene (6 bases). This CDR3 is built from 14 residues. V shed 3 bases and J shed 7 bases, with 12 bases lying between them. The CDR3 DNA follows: TGTGCCAGCAGTTTTGGGGGGTTGGGCGGGGAGCTGTTTTTT. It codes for CASSFGGLGGELFF.

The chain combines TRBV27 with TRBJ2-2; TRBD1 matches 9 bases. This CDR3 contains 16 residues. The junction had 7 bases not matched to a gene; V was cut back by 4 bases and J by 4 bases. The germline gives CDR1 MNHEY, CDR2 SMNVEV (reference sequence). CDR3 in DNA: TGTGCCAGCAGTTCATTACAGGGGGCACGCACCGGGGAGCTGTTTTTT. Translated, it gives CASSSLQGARTGELFF.

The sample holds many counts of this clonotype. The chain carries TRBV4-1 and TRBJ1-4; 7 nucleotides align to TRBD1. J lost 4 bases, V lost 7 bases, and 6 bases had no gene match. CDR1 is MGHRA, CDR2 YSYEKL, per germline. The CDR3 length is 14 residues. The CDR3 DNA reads TGCGCCAGCAAAGGGGGCAGCGTTAATGAAAAACTGTTTTTT. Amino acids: CASKGGSVNEKLFF.

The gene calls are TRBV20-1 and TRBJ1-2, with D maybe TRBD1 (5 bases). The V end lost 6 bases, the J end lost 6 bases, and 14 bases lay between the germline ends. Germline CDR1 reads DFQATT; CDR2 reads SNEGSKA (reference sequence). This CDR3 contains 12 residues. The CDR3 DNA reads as TGCAGTGCCCCGACGGGACCGGATGGCTACACCTTC. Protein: CSAPTGPDGYTF.

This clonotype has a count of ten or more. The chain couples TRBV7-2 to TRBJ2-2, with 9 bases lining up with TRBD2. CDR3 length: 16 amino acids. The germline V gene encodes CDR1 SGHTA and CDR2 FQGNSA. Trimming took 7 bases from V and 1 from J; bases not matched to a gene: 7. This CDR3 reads CASTTPTSGNTGELFF. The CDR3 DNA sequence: TGTGCCAGCACAACCCCGACTAGCGGGAACACCGGGGAGCTGTTTTTT.

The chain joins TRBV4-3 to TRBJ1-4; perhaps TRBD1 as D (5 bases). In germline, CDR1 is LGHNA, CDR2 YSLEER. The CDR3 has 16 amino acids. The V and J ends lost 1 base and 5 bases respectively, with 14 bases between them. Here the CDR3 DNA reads TGCGCCAGCAGCCAAGGGATGACAGCTGCGAATGAAAAACTGTTTTTT. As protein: CASSQGMTAANEKLFF.

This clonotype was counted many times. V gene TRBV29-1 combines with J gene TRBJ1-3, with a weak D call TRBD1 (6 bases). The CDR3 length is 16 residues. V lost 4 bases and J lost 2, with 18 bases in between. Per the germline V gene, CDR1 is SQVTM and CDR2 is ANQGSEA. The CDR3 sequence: CSVVAVGRGAGNTIYF. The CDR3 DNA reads TGCAGCGTTGTGGCCGTGGGCAGGGGTGCTGGAAACACCATATATTTT.

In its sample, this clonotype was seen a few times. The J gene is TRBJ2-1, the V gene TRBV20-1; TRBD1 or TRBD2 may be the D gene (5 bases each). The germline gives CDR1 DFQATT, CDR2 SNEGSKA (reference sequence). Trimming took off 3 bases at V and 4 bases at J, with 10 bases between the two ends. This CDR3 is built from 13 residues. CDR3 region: CSASRDEYNEQFF. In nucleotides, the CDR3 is TGCAGTGCTAGTCGGGACGAATACAATGAGCAGTTCTTC.

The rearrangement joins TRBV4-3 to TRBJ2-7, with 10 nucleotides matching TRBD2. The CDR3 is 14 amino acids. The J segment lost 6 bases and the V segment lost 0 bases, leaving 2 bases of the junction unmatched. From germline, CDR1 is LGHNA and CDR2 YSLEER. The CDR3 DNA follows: TGCGCCAGCAGCCAAGAAGGACTAGCGGCCGAGCAGTACTTC. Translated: CASSQEGLAAEQYF.

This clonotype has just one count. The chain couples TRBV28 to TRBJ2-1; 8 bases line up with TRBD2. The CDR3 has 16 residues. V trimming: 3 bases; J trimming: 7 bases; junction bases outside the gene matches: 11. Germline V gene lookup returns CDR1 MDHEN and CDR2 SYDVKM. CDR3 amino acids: CASSFEAGAPLNEQFF. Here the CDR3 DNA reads TGTGCCAGCAGTTTCGAAGCGGGGGCCCCCTTAAATGAGCAGTTCTTC.

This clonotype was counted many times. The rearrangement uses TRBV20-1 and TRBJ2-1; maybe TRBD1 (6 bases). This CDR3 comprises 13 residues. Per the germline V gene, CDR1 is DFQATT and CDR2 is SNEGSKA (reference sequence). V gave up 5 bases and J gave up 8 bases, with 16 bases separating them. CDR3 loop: CSASRTHRDEQFF. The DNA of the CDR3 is TGCAGTGCTTCTCGGACCCACAGGGATGAGCAGTTCTTC.

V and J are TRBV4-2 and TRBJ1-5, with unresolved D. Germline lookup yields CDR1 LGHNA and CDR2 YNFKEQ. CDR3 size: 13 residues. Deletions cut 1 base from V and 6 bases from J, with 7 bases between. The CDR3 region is CASSQGESQPQHF. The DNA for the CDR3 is TGTGCCAGCAGCCAAGGGGAAAGTCAGCCCCAGCATTTT.

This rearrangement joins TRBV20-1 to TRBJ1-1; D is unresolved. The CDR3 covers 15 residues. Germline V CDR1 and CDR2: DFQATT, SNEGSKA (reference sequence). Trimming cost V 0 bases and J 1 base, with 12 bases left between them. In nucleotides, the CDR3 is TGCAGTGCTAGAGATCCCTACCAAGGGAACACTGAAGCTTTCTTT. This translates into CSARDPYQGNTEAFF.

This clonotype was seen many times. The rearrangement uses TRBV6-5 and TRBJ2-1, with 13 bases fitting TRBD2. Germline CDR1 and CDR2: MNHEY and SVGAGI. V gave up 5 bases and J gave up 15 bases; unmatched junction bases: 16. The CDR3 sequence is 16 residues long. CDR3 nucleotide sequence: TGTGCCAGCAGTCGTAACTCGGGACTAGCGGGGACCCTCCTGTTCTTC. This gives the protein CASSRNSGLAGTLLFF.

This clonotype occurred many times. The CDR3 sequence is CASSYYKSTDTQYF. The DNA of the CDR3 is TGTGCCAGCAGTTATTACAAGAGCACAGATACGCAGTATTTT. The chain is built from TRBV6-2 or TRBV6-3 and TRBJ2-3; D not resolved. Germline loops: CDR1 MNHEY, CDR2 SVGEGT. CDR3 length: 14 amino acids. V lost 3 bases to trimming and J lost 0 bases, with 7 bases between them.

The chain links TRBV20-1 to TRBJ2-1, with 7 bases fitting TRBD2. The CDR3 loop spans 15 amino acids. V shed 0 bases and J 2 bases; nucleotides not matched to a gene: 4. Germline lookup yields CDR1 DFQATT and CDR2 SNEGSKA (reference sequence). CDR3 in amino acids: CSARDSLAAYNEQFF. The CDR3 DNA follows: TGCAGTGCTAGAGATTCGCTAGCGGCCTACAATGAGCAGTTCTTC.

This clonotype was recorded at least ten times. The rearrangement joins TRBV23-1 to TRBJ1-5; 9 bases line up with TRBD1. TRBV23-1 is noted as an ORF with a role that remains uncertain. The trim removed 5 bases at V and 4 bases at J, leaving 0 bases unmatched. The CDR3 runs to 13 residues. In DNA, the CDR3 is TGCGCCAGCAGTGGGACAGGGAATCAGCCCCAGCATTTT. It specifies CASSGTGNQPQHF.

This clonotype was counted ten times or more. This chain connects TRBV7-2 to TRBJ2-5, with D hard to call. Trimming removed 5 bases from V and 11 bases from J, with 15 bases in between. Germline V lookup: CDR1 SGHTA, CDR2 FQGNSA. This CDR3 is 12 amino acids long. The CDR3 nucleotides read TGTGCCAGCAGCCCTCAAGAGGCGAGACAGTACTTC. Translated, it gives CASSPQEARQYF.

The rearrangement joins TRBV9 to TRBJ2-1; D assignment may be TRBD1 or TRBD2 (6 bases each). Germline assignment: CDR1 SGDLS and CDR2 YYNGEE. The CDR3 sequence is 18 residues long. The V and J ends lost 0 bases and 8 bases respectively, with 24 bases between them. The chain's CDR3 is CASSVVMGGGGFRDEQFF. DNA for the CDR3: TGTGCCAGCAGCGTAGTAATGGGGGGCGGAGGGTTTCGCGATGAGCAGTTCTTC.

CDR3 protein: CASSSLRLAGEETQYF. The CDR3 nucleotides are TGTGCCAGCAGCTCGTTACGACTAGCGGGAGAAGAGACCCAGTACTTC. This chain joins TRBV11-2 and TRBJ2-5; 12 bases align to TRBD2. The germline CDR1 and CDR2 sequences are SGHAT and FQNNGV. J gave up 3 bases and V 4 bases, and 6 bases lay outside the gene matches. This CDR3 is 16 amino acids long.

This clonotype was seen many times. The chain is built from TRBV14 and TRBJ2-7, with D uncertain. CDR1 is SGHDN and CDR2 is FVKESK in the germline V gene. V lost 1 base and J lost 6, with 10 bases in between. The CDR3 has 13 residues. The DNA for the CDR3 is TGTGCCAGCAGCCAAGGTTTGGTGGCCGAGCAGTACTTC. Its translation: CASSQGLVAEQYF.